The TCR beta chain described here comes from a study of T cell changes during pregnancy in multiple sclerosis. The CDR3 sequence is 13 residues long. The germline V gene has CDR1 SGHTA and CDR2 FQGNSA. V lost 1 base and J lost 2, with 5 bases in between. The method was immunoSEQ multiplex PCR; TCRdb's version includes in-frame clones alone and lacks a portion of them. The data show 20,000 to 25,000 clones, 75% to 90% seen once. This clonotype was obtained from a female donor in good health, enrolled as a control in a pregnancy study. This chain uses TRBV7-2 with TRBJ1-2; TRBD1 might be the D (5 bases). Sequences were derived from CD8+ T cells from peripheral blood mononuclear cells, sampled in the first trimester of pregnancy. The CDR3 region has the DNA TGTGCCAGCAGCTTAGAGGGGAACTATGGCTACACCTTC. This sequence encodes CASSLEGNYGYTF.